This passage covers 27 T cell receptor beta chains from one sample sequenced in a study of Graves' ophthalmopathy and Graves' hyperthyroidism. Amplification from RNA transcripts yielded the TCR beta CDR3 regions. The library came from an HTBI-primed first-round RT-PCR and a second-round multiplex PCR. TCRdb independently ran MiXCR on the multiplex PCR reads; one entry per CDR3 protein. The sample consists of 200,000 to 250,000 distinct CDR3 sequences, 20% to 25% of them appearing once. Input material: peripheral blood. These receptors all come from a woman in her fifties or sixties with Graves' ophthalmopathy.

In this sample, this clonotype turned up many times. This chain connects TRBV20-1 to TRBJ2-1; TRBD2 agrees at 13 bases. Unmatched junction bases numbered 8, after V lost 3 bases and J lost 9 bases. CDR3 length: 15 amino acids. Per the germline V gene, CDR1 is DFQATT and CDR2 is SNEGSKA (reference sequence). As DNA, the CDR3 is TGCAGTGCTAGTGCACTAGCGGGAGGGCCAGGTGAGCAGTTCTTC. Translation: CSASALAGGPGEQFF.

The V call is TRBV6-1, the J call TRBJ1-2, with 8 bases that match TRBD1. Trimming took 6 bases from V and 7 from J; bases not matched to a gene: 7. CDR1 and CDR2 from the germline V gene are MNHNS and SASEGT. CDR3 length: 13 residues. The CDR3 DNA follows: TGTGCCAGCAGGGCGGACAGGGATGGTGGCTACACCTTC. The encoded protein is CASRADRDGGYTF.

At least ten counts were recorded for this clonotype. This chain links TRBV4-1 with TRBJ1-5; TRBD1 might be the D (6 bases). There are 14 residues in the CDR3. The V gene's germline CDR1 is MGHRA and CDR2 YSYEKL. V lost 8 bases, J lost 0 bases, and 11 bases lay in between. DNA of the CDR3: TGCGCCAGCCTGACAGGAGTTAGCAATCAGCCCCAGCATTTT. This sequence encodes CASLTGVSNQPQHF.

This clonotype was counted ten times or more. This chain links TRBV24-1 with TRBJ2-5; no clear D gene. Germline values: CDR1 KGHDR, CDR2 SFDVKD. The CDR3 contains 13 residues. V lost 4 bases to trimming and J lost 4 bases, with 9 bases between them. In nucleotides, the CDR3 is TGTGCCACCAGTGAAAGGGTACCAGAGACCCAGTACTTC. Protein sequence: CATSERVPETQYF.

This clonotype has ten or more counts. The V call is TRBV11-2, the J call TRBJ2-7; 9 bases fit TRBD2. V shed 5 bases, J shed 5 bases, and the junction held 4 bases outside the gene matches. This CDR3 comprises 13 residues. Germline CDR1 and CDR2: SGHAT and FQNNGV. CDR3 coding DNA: TGTGCCAGCAGCCTCAGACTAGCGGACGAGCAGTACTTC. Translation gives CASSLRLADEQYF.

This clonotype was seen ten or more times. CDR3 protein: CASTTGGHYGYTF. The CDR3 DNA follows: TGTGCCAGCACGACGGGGGGGCACTATGGCTACACCTTC. This chain uses TRBV25-1 with TRBJ1-2, with a tentative D call TRBD1 (6 bases). CDR1 and CDR2 (germline): MGHDK, SYGVNS. The ends were cut back, 7 bases at V and 3 bases at J, with 12 bases in the middle. The CDR3 spans 13 residues.

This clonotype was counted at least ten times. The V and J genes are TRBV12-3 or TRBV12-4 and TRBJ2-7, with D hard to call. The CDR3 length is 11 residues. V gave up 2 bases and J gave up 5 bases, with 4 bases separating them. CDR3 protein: CASSLTNEQYF. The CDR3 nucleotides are TGTGCCAGCAGTTTAACAAACGAGCAGTACTTC.

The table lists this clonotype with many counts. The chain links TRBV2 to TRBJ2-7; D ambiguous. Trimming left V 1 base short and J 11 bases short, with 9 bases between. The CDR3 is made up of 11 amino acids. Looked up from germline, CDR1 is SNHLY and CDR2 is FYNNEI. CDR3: CASSEGPREYF. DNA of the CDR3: TGTGCCAGCAGTGAAGGGCCTAGAGAGTACTTC.

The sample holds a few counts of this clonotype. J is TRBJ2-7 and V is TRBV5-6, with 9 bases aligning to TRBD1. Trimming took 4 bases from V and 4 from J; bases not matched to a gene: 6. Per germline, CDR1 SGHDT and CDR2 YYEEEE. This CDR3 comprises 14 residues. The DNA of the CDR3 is TGTGCCAGCAGCGGAATCGGGACAGGGTACGAGCAGTACTTC. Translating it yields CASSGIGTGYEQYF.

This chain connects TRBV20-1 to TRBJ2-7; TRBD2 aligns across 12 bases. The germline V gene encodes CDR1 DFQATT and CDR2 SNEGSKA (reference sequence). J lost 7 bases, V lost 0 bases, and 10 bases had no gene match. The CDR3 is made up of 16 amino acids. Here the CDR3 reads CSARDASGRALGEQYF. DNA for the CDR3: TGCAGTGCTAGAGATGCTAGCGGGAGGGCCCTCGGGGAGCAGTACTTC.

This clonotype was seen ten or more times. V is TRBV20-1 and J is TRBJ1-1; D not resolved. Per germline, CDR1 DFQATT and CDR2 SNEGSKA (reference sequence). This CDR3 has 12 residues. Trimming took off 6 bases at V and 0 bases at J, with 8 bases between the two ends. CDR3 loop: CSASRVNTEAFF. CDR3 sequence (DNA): TGCAGTGCCAGTCGGGTGAACACTGAAGCTTTCTTT.

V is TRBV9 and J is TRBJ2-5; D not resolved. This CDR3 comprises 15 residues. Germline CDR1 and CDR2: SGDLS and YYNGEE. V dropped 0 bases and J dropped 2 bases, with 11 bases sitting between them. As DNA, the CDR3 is TGTGCCAGCAGCGTAGGAATCTCGTGGCAAGAGACCCAGTACTTC. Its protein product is CASSVGISWQETQYF.

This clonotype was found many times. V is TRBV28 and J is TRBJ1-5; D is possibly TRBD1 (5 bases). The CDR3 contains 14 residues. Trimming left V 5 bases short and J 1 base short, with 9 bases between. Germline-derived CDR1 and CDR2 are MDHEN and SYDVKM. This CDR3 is CASSKGISNQPQHF. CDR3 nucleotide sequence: TGTGCCAGCAGTAAGGGGATCAGCAATCAGCCCCAGCATTTT. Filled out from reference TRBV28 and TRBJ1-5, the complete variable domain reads DVKVTQSSRYLVKRTGEKVFLECVQDMDHENMFWYRQDPGLGLRLIYFSYDVKMKEKGDIPEGYSVSREKKERFSLILESASTNQTSMYLCASSKGISNQPQHFGDGTRLSIL.

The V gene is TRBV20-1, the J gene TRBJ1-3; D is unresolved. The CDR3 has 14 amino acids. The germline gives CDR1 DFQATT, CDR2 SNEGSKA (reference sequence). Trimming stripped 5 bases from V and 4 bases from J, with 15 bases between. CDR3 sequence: CSARWASVGNTIYF. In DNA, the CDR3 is TGCAGTGCTCGATGGGCCTCTGTGGGAAACACCATATATTTT.

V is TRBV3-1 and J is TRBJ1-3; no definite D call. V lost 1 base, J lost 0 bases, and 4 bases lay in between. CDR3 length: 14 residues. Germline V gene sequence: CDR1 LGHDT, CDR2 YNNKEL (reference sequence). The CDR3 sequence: CASSQGNSGNTIYF. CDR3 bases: TGTGCCAGCAGCCAAGGCAACTCTGGAAACACCATATATTTT.

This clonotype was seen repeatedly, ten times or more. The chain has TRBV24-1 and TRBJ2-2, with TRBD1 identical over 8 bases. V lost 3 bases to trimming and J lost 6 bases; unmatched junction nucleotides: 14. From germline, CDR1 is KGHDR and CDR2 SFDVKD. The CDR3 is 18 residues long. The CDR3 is CATSDKFGTGPFAGELFF. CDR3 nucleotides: TGTGCCACCAGTGATAAATTCGGGACAGGTCCCTTCGCCGGGGAGCTGTTTTTT.

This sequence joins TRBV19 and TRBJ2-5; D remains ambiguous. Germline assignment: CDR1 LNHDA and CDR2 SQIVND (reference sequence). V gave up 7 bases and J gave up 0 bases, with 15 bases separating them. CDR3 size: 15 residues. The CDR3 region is CASTSDGYNQETQYF. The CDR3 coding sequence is TGTGCCAGTACCTCGGACGGCTACAACCAAGAGACCCAGTACTTC.

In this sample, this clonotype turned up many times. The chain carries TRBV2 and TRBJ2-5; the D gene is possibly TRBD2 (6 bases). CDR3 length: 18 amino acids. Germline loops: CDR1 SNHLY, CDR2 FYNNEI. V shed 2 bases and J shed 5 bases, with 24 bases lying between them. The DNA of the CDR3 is TGTGCCAGCAGTGAAAAGAGACTTTTCGGGACTTCGCAGGAGACCCAGTACTTC. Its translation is CASSEKRLFGTSQETQYF. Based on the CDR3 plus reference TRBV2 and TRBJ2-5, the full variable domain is EPEVTQTPSHQVTQMGQEVILRCVPISNHLYFYWYRQILGQKVEFLVSFYNNEISEKSEIFDDQFSVERPDGSNFTLKIRSTKLEDSAMYFCASSEKRLFGTSQETQYFGPGTRLLVL.

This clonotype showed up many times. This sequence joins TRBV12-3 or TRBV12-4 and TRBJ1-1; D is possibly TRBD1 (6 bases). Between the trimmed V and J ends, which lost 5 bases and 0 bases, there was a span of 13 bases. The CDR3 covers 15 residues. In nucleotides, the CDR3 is TGTGCCAGCAGTCCTAGGGGGGTATTGAACACTGAAGCTTTCTTT. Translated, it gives CASSPRGVLNTEAFF.

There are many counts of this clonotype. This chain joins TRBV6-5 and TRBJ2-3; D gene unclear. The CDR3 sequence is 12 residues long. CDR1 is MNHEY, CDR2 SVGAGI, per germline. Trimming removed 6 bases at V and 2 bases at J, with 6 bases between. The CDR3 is CASSPVTDTQYF. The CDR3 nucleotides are TGTGCCAGCAGCCCCGTCACAGATACGCAGTATTTT.

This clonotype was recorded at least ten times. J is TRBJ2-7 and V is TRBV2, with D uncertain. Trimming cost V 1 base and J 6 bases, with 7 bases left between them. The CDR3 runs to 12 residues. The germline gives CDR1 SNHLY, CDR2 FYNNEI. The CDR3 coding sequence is TGTGCCAGCAGTGAAGTCGGTCCCGAGCAGTACTTC. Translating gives CASSEVGPEQYF.

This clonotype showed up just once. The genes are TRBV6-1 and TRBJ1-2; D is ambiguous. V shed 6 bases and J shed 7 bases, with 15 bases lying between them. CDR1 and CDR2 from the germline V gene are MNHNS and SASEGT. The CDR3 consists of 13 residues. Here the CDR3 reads CASRGGYKAGYTF. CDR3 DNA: TGTGCCAGCAGAGGAGGGTATAAGGCTGGCTACACCTTC.

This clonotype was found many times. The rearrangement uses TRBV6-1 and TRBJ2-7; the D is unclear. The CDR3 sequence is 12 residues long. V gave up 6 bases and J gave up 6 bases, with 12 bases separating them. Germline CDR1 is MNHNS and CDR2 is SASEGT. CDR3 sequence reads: CASRTGSSEQYF. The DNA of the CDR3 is TGTGCCAGCAGAACGGGCAGCTCCGAGCAGTACTTC.

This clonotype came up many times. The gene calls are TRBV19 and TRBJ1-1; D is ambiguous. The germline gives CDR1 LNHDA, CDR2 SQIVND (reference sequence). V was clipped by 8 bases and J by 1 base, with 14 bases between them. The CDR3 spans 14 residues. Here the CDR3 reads CASAYTGWNTEAFF. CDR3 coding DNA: TGTGCCAGTGCGTACACCGGATGGAACACTGAAGCTTTCTTT. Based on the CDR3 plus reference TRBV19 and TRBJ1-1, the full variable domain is DGGITQSPKYLFRKEGQNVTLSCEQNLNHDAMYWYRQDPGQGLRLIYYSQIVNDFQKGDIAEGYSVSREKKESFPLTVTSAQKNPTAFYLCASAYTGWNTEAFFGQGTRLTVV.

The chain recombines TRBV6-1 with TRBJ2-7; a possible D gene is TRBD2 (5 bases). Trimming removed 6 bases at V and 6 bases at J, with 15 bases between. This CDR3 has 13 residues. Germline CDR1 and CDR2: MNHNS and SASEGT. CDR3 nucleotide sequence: TGTGCCAGCAGAGGCCCCGGGGAACCCGAGCAGTACTTC. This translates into CASRGPGEPEQYF.

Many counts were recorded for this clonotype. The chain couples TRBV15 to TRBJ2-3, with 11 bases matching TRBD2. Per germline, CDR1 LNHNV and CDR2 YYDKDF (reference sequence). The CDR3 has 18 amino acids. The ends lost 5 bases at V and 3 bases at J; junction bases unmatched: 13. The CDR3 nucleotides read TGTGCCACCAGCGGAACAGGGACTAGCGGATCTCTAACAGATACGCAGTATTTT. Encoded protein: CATSGTGTSGSLTDTQYF.

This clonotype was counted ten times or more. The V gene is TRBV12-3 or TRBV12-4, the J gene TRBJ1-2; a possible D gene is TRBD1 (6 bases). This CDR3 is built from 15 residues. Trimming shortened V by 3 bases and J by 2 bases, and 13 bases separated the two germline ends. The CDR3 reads CASSLYERGNYGYTF. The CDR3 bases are TGTGCCAGCAGTTTGTACGAGAGGGGGAACTATGGCTACACCTTC.